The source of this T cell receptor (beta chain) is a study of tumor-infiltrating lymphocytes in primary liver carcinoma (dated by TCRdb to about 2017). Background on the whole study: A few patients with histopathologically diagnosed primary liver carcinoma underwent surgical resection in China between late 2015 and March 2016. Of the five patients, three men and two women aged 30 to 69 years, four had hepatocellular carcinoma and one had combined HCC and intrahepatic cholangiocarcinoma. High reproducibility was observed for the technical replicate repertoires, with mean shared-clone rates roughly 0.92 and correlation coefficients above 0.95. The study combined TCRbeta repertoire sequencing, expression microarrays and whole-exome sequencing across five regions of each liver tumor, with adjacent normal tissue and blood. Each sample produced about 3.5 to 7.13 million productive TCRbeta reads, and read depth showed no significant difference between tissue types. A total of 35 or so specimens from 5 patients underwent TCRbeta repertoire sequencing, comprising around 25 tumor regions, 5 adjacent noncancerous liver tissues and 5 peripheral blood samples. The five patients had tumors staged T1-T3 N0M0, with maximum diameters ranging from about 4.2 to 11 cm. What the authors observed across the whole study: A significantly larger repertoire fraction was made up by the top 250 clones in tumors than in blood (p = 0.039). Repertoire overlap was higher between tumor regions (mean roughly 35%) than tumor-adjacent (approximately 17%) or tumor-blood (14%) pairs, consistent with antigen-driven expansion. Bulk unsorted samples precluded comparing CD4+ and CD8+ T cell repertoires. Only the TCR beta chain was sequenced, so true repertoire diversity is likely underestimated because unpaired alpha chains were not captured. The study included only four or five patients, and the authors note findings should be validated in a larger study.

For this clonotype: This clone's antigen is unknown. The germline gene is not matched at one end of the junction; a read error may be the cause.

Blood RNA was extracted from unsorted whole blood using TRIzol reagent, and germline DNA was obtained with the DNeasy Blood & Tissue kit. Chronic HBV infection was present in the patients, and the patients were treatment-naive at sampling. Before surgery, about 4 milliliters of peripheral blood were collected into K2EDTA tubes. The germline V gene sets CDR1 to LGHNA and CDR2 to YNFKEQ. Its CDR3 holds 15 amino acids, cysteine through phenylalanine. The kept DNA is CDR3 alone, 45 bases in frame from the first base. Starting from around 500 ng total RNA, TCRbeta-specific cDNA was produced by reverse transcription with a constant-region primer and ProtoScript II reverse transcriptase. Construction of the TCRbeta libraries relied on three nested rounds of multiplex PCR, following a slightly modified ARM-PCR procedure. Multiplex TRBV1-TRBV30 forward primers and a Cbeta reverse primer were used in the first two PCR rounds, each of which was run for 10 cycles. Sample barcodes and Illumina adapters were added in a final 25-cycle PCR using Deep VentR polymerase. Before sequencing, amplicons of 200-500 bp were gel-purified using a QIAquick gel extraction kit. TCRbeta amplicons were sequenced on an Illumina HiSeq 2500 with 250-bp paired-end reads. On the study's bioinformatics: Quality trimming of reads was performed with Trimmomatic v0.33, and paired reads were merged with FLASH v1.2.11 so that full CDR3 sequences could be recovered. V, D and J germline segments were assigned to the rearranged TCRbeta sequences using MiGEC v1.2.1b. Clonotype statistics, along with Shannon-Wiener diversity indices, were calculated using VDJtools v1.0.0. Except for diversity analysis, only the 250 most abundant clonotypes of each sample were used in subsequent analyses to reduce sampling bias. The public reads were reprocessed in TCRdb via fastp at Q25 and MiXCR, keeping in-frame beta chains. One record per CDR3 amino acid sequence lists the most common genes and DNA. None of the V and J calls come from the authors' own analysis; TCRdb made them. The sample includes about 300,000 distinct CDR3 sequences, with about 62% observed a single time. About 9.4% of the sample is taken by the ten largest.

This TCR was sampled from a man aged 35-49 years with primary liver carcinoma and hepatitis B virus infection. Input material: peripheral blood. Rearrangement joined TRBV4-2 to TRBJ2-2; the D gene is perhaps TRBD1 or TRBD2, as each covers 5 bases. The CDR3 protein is CASSQVVQGPGELFF. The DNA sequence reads TGTGCCAGTAGCCAAGTAGTGCAGGGACCCGGGGAGCTGTTTTTT.